These 4 T cell receptor beta chains were all obtained from the same sample, sequenced in a study of blood T cell repertoires in COVID-19. The method was immunoSEQ multiplex PCR; TCRdb's version includes in-frame clones alone and lacks a portion of them. The sample shows about 85,000 clones, roughly 80% of them seen only once. What was sequenced was peripheral blood. The receptors derive from a man between 70 and 80 years old with acute or convalescent COVID-19.

This clone appeared a single time. This chain joins TRBV11-2 and TRBJ1-5; D remains ambiguous. The CDR3 runs 15 residues. V gave up 0 bases and J gave up 3 bases, with 9 bases separating them. The germline CDR1 and CDR2 sequences are SGHAT and FQNNGV. The CDR3 is CASSLDHSFNQPQHF. In DNA form, the CDR3 reads TGTGCCAGCAGCTTAGATCACAGCTTCAATCAGCCCCAGCATTTT.

This chain connects TRBV27 to TRBJ2-1, with 11 positions matching TRBD2. CDR1 is MNHEY, CDR2 SMNVEV, per germline (reference sequence). The length of the CDR3 is 12 residues. CDR3 amino acids: CGSGGAYNEQFF. CDR3 DNA sequence: TGTGGTAGCGGGGGGGCCTACAATGAGCAGTTCTTC.

The gene calls are TRBV5-4 and TRBJ2-3; D unresolved. V was cut by 0 bases and J by 2 bases, with 10 bases left in between. CDR1 is SGHNT, CDR2 YYREEE, per germline (reference sequence). The CDR3 is made up of 15 amino acids. The CDR3, as DNA: TGTGCCAGCAGCTTGGCCGCACGACTCACAGATACGCAGTATTTT. It is translated as CASSLAARLTDTQYF.

The V and J genes are TRBV11-2 and TRBJ2-7; the match to TRBD2 covers 9 bases. The CDR3 contains 17 residues. V lost 0 bases to trimming and J lost 3 bases; unmatched junction nucleotides: 9. Looked up from germline, CDR1 is SGHAT and CDR2 is FQNNGV. CDR3 residues: CASSLDSGGQVVYEQYF. The CDR3 region has the DNA TGTGCCAGCAGCTTAGATAGCGGGGGTCAAGTGGTCTACGAGCAGTACTTC.